This is a list of T cell receptor beta chains from one sample in a study of neurological immune-mediated disorders. TCRdb reprocessed the 5' RACE reads with MiXCR, giving one entry per CDR3 protein. The sample has some 48,000 distinct CDR3 sequences; 10% to 15% are singletons. The specimen was PBMCs. The origin of the receptors is a male donor with HTLV-1-associated myelopathy (HAM/TSP). CDR3s include the opening cysteine and the closing phenylalanine or tryptophan. The order of the fields is J gene, V gene, clone size, D gene, CDR3 protein, CDR3 DNA. The D gene is left open where the match is weak. Rows may omit the clone size; those that give it use once, few, many or a size class.

TRBJ2-5 TRBV25-1 many - CASSEWGQETQYF TGTGCCAGCAGTGAGTGGGGTCAAGAGACCCAGTACTTC
TRBJ2-3 TRBV20-1 many - CSARDAGQGADTQYF TGCAGTGCTAGAGACGCAGGGCAGGGTGCAGATACGCAGTATTTT
TRBJ1-6 TRBV12-3/TRBV12-4 - - CACTLVKGGGILSGFTIHF TGTGCCTGCACCTTAGTAAAGGGAGGTGGAATACTAAGTGGGTTTACCATCCACTTT
TRBJ1-5 TRBV18 - - CASSPSAPESNQPQHF TGTGCCAGCTCACCATCCGCACCGGAAAGCAATCAGCCCCAGCATTTT
TRBJ2-5 TRBV24-1 many - CATSDWIGETQYF TGTGCCACCAGTGATTGGATTGGGGAGACCCAGTACTTC
TRBJ1-6 TRBV28 many TRBD1 CASSYGDRENSPLHF TGTGCCAGCAGCTACGGGGACAGAGAGAATTCACCCCTCCACTTT
TRBJ2-1 TRBV20-1 many - CSASAGPNSYNEQFF TGCAGTGCTAGCGCCGGACCGAACTCCTACAATGAGCAGTTCTTC
TRBJ1-1 TRBV4-1 many - CASGRGFRADTEAFF TGCGCCAGCGGTCGGGGTTTCAGGGCCGACACTGAAGCTTTCTTT
TRBJ1-1 TRBV20-1 many - CSASSRGAAAEAFF TGCAGTGCTAGCTCTAGGGGGGCGGCGGCTGAAGCTTTCTTT
TRBJ1-5 TRBV2 many - CASSGVERSQPQHF TGTGCCAGCAGCGGGGTCGAAAGGAGTCAGCCCCAGCATTTT
TRBJ2-3 TRBV3-1 many TRBD2 CASRSGAGGPRDTQYF TGTGCCAGCAGAAGCGGAGCGGGGGGGCCCAGAGATACGCAGTATTTT
TRBJ2-1 TRBV6-2/TRBV6-3 many - CASSFYNEQFF TGTGCCAGCAGTTTTTACAATGAGCAGTTCTTC
TRBJ1-1 TRBV15 - - CATSREGYGSTEAFF TGTGCCACCAGCAGAGAAGGGTACGGAAGTACTGAAGCTTTCTTT
TRBJ2-1 TRBV9 - - CASSVGVEQFF TGTGCCAGCAGCGTTGGCGTTGAGCAGTTCTTC
TRBJ1-5 TRBV20-1 - - CSAREAFSHQPQHF TGCAGTGCTAGAGAAGCATTTAGTCATCAGCCCCAGCATTTT
TRBJ1-1 TRBV5-1 many - CASSLVVGRDTEAFF TGCGCCAGCAGCTTGGTCGTCGGAAGGGACACTGAAGCTTTCTTT
TRBJ2-7 TRBV20-1 many - CSAVRGAPSYEQYF TGCAGTGCTGTCCGGGGGGCCCCCTCCTACGAGCAGTACTTC
TRBJ2-5 TRBV7-6 once - CASSPRGLRETQYF TGTGCCAGCAGCCCCCGAGGTTTGCGGGAGACCCAGTACTTC
TRBJ2-3 TRBV5-5 many - CASSLQVGQRSDTQYF TGTGCCAGCAGCTTGCAGGTCGGCCAGAGGTCGGATACGCAGTATTTT
TRBJ2-2 TRBV12-3/TRBV12-4 many TRBD2 CASSLAGGSSGELFF TGTGCCAGCAGTTTAGCGGGGGGGTCATCCGGGGAGCTGTTTTTT
TRBJ2-7 TRBV7-9 many - CASSLPPGSEQYF TGTGCCAGCAGCTTACCCCCGGGGTCCGAGCAGTACTTC
TRBJ2-2 TRBV12-5 many TRBD1 CASGLAGTDNTGELFF TGTGCTAGTGGTTTGGCAGGGACAGATAACACCGGGGAGCTGTTTTTT
TRBJ2-2 TRBV27 many - CASRPGTGELFF TGTGCCAGCAGGCCAGGGACCGGGGAGCTGTTTTTT
TRBJ1-1 TRBV6-2/TRBV6-3 many - CASSYATGNTEAFF TGTGCCAGCAGTTACGCGACAGGAAACACTGAAGCTTTCTTT
TRBJ2-1 TRBV20-1 many - CSASPHAGSSYNEQFF TGCAGTGCTAGCCCTCACGCGGGGAGCTCCTACAATGAGCAGTTCTTC
TRBJ2-7 TRBV15 many TRBD2 CATSRDAGGEQYF TGTGCCACCAGCAGAGATGCGGGGGGCGAGCAGTACTTC
TRBJ1-1 TRBV20-1 many - CSARDRVVNTEAFF TGCAGTGCTAGAGACAGAGTGGTGAACACTGAAGCTTTCTTT
TRBJ1-2 TRBV7-9 many - CASSLNAAGGYTF TGTGCCAGCAGCTTAAACGCCGCGGGTGGCTACACCTTC
TRBJ2-7 TRBV27 many - CASSPRTSYEQYF TGTGCCAGCAGTCCCCGGACCTCCTACGAGCAGTACTTC
TRBJ2-7 TRBV6-5 many - CASSYVRSSYEQYF TGTGCCAGCAGTTACGTCCGGAGCTCCTACGAGCAGTACTTC
TRBJ2-7 TRBV6-2/TRBV6-3 many - CASTRSGQELSQYF TGTGCCAGCACCCGGTCCGGGCAGGAGCTAAGTCAGTACTTC
TRBJ1-2 TRBV5-1 many TRBD1 CASSGGQGAVGYTF TGCGCCAGCAGCGGGGGACAGGGGGCGGTTGGCTACACCTTC
TRBJ1-4 TRBV3-1 many TRBD1 CASSQGDRRIATNEKLFF TGTGCCAGCAGCCAAGGGGACAGGAGAATTGCAACTAATGAAAAACTGTTTTTT
TRBJ1-6 TRBV14 many - CASSLLRDSPLHF TGTGCCAGCAGCCTCCTAAGGGATTCACCCCTCCACTTT
TRBJ2-2 TRBV5-1 many TRBD2 CASSYSGGRTGELFF TGCGCCAGCAGCTATAGCGGGGGGCGCACCGGGGAGCTGTTTTTT
TRBJ2-5 TRBV5-1 many TRBD2 CASSRPSPTSGRQETQYF TGCGCCAGCAGCCGTCCCAGCCCGACTAGCGGACGTCAAGAGACCCAGTACTTC
TRBJ1-6 TRBV12-3/TRBV12-4 many TRBD1 CASSTGGNNSPLHF TGTGCCAGCAGCACAGGGGGAAATAATTCACCCCTCCACTTT
TRBJ1-2 TRBV20-1 many TRBD1 CSAYNRDRGDYGYTF TGCAGTGCTTATAACCGGGACAGGGGGGACTATGGCTACACCTTC
TRBJ2-2 TRBV20-1 many - CSARWGSGTGELFF TGCAGTGCTAGGTGGGGATCTGGCACCGGGGAGCTGTTTTTT
TRBJ2-3 TRBV5-1 many - CASSLDMGSTDTQYF TGCGCCAGCAGCCTCGATATGGGAAGCACAGATACGCAGTATTTT